The T cell receptor beta chain described here comes from a study of early T cells in non-severe SARS-CoV-2 infection. Study-level results: VDJdb-based annotation leaned toward anti-spike CD8 responses and missed private and CD4 specificities.

Germline V lookup: CDR1 SEHNR, CDR2 FQNEAQ (reference sequence). With V trimmed by 4 bases and J by 7 bases, 10 bases remained unmatched. The CDR3 consists of 15 residues. TCRdb used MiXCR to reprocess the 5' RACE reads, holding one entry per CDR3 protein. The table has 40,000 to 55,000 distinct CDR3 sequences, about 6.5% seen once. The table lists this clonotype with many counts. Its antigen is undetermined. The TCR sequence derives from an adult who was a healthcare worker with PCR-confirmed SARS-CoV-2 infection or an uninfected control (not recorded which). V is TRBV7-9 and J is TRBJ2-1, with TRBD2 matching over 7 bases. The sample here was whole blood, taken at baseline. CDR3 residues: CASSSPSGLRNEQFF. In DNA form, the CDR3 reads TGTGCCAGCAGCTCACCTAGCGGTTTGAGGAATGAGCAGTTCTTC.